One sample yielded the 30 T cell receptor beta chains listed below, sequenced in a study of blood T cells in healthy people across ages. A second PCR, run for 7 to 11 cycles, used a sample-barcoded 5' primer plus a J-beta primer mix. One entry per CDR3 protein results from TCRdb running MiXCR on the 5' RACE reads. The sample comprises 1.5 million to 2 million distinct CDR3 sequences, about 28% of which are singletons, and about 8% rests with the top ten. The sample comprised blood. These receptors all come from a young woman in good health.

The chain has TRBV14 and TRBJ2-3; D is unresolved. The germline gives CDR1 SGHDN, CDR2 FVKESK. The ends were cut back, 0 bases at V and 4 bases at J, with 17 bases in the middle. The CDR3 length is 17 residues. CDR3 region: CASSQDGSPRVADTQYF. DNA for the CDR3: TGTGCCAGCAGCCAAGACGGTTCCCCAAGGGTCGCAGATACGCAGTATTTT. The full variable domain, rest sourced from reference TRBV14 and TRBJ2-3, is EAGVTQFPSHSVIEKGQTVTLRCDPISGHDNLYWYRRVMGKEIKFLLHFVKESKQDESGMPNNRFLAERTGGTYSTLKVQPAELEDSGVYFCASSQDGSPRVADTQYFGPGTRLTVL.

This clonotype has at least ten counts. The CDR3 here is CASSSTSGRPNEQFF. For the CDR3, the DNA is TGTGCCAGCAGCTCGACTAGCGGGAGACCGAATGAGCAGTTCTTC. V is TRBV7-2 and J is TRBJ2-1; 12 nucleotides match TRBD2. In germline, CDR1 is SGHTA, CDR2 FQGNSA. The CDR3 totals 15 residues. J gave up 7 bases and V 4 bases, and 5 bases lay outside the gene matches. Variable domain in full (rest from reference TRBV7-2 and TRBJ2-1): GAGVSQSPSNKVTEKGKDVELRCDPISGHTALYWYRQSLGQGLEFLIYFQGNSAPDKSGLPSDRFSAERTGGSVSTLTIQRTQQEDSAVYLCASSSTSGRPNEQFFGPGTRLTVL.

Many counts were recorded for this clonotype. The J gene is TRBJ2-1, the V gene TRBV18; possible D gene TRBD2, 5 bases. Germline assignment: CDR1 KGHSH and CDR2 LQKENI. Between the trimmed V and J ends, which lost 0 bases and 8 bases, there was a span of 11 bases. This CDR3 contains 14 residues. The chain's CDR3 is CASSPPAGGDEQFF. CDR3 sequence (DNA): TGTGCCAGCTCACCACCTGCGGGTGGGGATGAGCAGTTCTTC.

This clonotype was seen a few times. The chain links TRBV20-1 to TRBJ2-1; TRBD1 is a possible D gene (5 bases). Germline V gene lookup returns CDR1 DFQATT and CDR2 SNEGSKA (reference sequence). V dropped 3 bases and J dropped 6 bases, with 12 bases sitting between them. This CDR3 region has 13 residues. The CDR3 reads CSARDGRGNEQFF. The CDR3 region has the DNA TGCAGTGCTAGGGATGGAAGGGGCAATGAGCAGTTCTTC.

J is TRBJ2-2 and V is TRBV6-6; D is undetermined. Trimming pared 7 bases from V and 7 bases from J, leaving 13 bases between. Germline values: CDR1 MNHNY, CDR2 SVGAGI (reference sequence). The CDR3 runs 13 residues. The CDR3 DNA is TGTGCCAGCACTTTACGAGAGATCGGGGAGCTGTTTTTT. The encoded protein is CASTLREIGELFF.

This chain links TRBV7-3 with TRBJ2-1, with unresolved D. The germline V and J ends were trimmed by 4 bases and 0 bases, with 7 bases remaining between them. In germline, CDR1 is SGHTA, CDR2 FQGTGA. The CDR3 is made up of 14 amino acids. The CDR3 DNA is TGTGCCAGCAGCTACCTTGGCTCCTACAATGAGCAGTTCTTC. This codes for CASSYLGSYNEQFF.

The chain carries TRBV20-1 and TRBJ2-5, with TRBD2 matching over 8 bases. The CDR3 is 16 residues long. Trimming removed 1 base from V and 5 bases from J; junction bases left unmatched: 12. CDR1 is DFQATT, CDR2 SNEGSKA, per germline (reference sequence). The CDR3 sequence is CSARVMGAGVRETQYF. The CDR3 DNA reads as TGCAGTGCTAGAGTCATGGGAGCGGGAGTTCGGGAGACCCAGTACTTC.

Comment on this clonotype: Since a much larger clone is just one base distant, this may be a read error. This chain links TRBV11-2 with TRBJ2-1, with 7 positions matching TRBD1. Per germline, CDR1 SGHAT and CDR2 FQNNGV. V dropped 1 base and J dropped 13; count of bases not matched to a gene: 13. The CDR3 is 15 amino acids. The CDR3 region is CASSLGGTQGETQFF. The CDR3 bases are TGTGCCAGCAGCTTAGGGGGCACCCAGGGGGAGACCCAGTTCTTC. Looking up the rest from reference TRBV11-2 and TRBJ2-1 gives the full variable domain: EAGVAQSPRYKIIEKRQSVAFWCNPISGHATLYWYQQILGQGPKLLIQFQNNGVVDDSQLPKDRFSAERLKGVDSTLKIQPAKLEDSAVYLCASSLGGTQGETQFFGPGTRLTVL.

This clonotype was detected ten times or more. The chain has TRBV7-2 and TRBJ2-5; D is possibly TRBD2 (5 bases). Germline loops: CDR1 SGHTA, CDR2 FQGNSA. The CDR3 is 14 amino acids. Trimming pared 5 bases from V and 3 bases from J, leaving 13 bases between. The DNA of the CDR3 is TGTGCCAGCAGCCCTCAGTCGGGAAAAGAGACCCAGTACTTC. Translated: CASSPQSGKETQYF.

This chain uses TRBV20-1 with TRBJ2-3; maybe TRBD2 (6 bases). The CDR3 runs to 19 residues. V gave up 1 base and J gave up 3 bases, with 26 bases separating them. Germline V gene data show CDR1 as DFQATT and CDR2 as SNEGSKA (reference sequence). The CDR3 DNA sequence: TGCAGTGCTAGAGGACACCGTTCCGGGACGGGGGTGGAGACAGATACGCAGTATTTT. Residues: CSARGHRSGTGVETDTQYF.

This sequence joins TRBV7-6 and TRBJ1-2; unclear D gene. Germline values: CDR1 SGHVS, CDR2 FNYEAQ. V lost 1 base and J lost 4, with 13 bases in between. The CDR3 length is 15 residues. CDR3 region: CASSLGQRIGYGYTF. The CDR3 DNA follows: TGTGCCAGCAGCTTAGGGCAGAGGATCGGCTATGGCTACACCTTC.

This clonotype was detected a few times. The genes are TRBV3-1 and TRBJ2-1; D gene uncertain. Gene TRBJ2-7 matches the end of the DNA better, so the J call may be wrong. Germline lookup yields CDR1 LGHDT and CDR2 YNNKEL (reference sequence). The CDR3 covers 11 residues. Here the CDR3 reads CASSYNNEQYF. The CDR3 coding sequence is TGTGCCAGCAGCTACAACAATGAGCAGTACTTC.

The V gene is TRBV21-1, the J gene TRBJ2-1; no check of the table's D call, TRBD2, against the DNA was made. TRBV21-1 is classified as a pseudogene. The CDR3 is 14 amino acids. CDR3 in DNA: TGTGCCAGCAGCGGTTACGGGGGGCCAAATGAGCAGTTCTTC. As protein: CASSGYGGPNEQFF.

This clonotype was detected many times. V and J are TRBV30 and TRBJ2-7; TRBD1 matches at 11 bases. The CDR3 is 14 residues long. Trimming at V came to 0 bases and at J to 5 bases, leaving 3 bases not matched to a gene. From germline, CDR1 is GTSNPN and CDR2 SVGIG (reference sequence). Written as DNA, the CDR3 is TGTGCCTGGAGTGTACCGGGACAGGGGGACGAGCAGTACTTC. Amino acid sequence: CAWSVPGQGDEQYF.

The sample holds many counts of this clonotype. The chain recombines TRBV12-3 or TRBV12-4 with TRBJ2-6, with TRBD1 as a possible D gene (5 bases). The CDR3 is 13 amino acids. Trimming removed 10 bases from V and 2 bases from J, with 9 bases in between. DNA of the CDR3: TGTGCCACCAGGGTCACTGGGGCCAACGTCCTGACTTTC. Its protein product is CATRVTGANVLTF.

The chain's CDR3 is CASRRPIQETQYF. CDR3 nucleotide sequence: TGTGCCAGCAGGAGGCCTATACAAGAGACCCAGTACTTC. The chain recombines TRBV5-5 with TRBJ2-5; no definite D call. CDR1 and CDR2 from the germline V gene are SGHKS and YYEKEE (reference sequence). The CDR3 length is 13 residues. Trimming cost V 5 bases and J 2 bases, with 10 bases left between them.

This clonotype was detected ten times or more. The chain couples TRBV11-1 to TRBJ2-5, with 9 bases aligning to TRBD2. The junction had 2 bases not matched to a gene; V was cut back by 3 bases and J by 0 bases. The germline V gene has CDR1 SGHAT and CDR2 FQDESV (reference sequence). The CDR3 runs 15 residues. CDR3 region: CASSFGGGDQETQYF. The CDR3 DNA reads TGTGCCAGCAGCTTCGGCGGGGGGGACCAAGAGACCCAGTACTTC.

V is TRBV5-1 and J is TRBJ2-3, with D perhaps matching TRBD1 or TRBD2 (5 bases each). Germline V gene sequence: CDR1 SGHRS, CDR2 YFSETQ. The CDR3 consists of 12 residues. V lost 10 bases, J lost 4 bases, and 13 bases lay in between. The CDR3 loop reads CAGMGVSDTQYF. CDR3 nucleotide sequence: TGCGCCGGCATGGGGGTTTCAGATACGCAGTATTTT.

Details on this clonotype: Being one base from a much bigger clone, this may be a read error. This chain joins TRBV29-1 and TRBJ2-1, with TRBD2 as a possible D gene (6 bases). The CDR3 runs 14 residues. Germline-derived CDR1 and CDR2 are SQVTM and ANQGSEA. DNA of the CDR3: TGCAGCGTGGTCGACACGGGGGAGGACAATGCGCAGTTCTTC. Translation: CSVVDTGEDNAQFF.

CDR3 nucleotides: TGTGCCAGCAGCCAAGTAGCGGGGGGGATGACGGAGACCCAGTACTTC. Translated: CASSQVAGGMTETQYF. This chain joins TRBV3-1 and TRBJ2-5, with TRBD2 identical over 11 bases. V gave up 1 base and J gave up 5 bases; unmatched junction bases: 6. The CDR3 sequence is 16 residues long. Germline CDR1 reads LGHDT; CDR2 reads YNNKEL (reference sequence).

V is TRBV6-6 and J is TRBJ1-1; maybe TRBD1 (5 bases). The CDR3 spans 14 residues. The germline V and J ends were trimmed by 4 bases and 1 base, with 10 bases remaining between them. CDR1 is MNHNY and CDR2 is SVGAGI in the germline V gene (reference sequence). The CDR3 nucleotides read TGTGCCAGCAGTTGGGGGAAGTCGAACACTGAAGCTTTCTTT. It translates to CASSWGKSNTEAFF.

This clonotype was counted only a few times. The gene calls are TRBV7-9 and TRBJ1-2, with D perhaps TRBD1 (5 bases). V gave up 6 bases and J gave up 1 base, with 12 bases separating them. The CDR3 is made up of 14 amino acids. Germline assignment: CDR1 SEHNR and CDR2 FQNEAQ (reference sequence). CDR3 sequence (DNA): TGTGCCAGCAGGCACGGACAAAATAACTATGGCTACACCTTC. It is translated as CASRHGQNNYGYTF.

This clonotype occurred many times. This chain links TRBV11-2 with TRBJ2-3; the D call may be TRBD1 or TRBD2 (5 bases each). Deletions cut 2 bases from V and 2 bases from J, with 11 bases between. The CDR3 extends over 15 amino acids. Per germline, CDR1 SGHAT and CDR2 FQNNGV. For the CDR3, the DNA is TGTGCCAGCAGCTTATCCCGGGGACCCACAGATACGCAGTATTTT. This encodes CASSLSRGPTDTQYF.

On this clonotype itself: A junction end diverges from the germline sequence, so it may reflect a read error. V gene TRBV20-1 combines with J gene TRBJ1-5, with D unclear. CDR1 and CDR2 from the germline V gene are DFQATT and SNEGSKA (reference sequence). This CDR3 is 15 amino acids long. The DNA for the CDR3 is TGCAGTACTGGAGGCGGGAGCAGAAACAATCGGCCCCAGCATTTT. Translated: CSTGGGSRNNRPQHF.

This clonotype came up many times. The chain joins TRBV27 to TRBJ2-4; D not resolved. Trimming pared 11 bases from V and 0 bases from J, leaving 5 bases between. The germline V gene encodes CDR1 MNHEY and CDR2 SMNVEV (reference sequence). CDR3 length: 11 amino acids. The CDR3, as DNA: TGTGCCGTTCTAGCCAAAAACATTCAGTACTTC. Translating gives CAVLAKNIQYF.

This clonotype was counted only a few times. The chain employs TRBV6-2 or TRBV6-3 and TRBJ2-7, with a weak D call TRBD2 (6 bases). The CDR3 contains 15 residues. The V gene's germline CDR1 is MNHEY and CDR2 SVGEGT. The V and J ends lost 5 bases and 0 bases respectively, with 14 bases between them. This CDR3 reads CASSPQRASSYEQYF. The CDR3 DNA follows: TGTGCCAGCAGTCCGCAGCGGGCCAGCTCCTACGAGCAGTACTTC.

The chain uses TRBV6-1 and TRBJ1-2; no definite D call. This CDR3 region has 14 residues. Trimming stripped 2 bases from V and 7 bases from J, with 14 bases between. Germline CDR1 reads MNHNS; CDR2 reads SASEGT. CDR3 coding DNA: TGTGCCAGCAGTGAAATTGCTGGGGAAGGTGGCTACACCTTC. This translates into CASSEIAGEGGYTF.

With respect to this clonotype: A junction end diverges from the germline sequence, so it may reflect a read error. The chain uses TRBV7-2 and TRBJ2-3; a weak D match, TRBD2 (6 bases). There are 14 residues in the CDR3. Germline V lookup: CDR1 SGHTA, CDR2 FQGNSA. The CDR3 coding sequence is TGTGCCGGCAGCCCCGGAGGGCGCACAGATACGCAGTATTTT. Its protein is CAGSPGGRTDTQYF.

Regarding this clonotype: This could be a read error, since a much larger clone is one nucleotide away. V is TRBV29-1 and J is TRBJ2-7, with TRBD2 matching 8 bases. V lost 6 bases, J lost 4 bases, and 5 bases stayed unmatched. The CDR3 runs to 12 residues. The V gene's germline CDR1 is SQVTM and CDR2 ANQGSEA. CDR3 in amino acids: CSVMTSDYEQYF. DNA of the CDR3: TGCAGCGTCATGACTAGCGATTACGAGCAGTACTTC.

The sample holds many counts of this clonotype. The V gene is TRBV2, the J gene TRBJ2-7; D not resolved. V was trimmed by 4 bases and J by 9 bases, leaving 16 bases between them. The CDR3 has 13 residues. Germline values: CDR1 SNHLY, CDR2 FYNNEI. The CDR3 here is CASSAEERVGQYF. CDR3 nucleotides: TGTGCCAGCAGTGCGGAAGAAAGGGTTGGGCAGTACTTC.